This is a list of T cell receptor beta chains from one sample in a study of shared clonotypes between healthy human individuals. Profiled with immunoSEQ multiplex PCR; TCRdb holds only in-frame clones, not every one. Of 2 million to 2.5 million clones listed, 80% to 95% are singletons. The sample consisted of naive CD4+ T cells from PBMCs. The receptor source for this set is a man aged 18 to 30 in good health. Some clones in this sample may be carry-over from other donors' samples. CDR3s include the opening cysteine and the closing phenylalanine or tryptophan. The order of the fields is D gene, clone size, V gene, J gene, CDR3 DNA, CDR3 protein. The D gene is left open where the match is weak. Clone size appears in some rows only: once, few, many, or a class for an expanded clone.

>-|-|TRBV9|TRBJ2-1
TGTGCCAGCAGCGTCTCTCTTAACGCCGACAATGAGCAGTTCTTC
CASSVSLNADNEQFF
>-|-|TRBV9|TRBJ2-1
TGTGCCAGCAGCGTAGCGTGGGAGGCATACAATGAGCAGTTCTTC
CASSVAWEAYNEQFF
>-|-|TRBV19|TRBJ1-5
TGTGCCAGTAGTATGCCCAGGCTTAGCAATCAGCCCCAGCATTTT
CASSMPRLSNQPQHF
>-|once|TRBV28|TRBJ2-7
TGTGCCAGCAGTTGGTCAAGTAGGGAGCAGTACTTC
CASSWSSREQYF
>-|-|TRBV6-6|TRBJ1-1
TGTGCCAGCAGTTACTCGAGGTTCGCTTTCTTT
CASSYSRFAFF
>-|-|TRBV7-9|TRBJ2-3
TGTGCCAGCAGCCTGGTGGAAACAGATACGCAGTATTTT
CASSLVETDTQYF
>-|-|TRBV6-4|TRBJ2-1
TGTGCCAGCAGTGACTTGAATGAGCAGTTCTTC
CASSDLNEQFF
>TRBD2|-|TRBV5-1|TRBJ2-3
TGCGCCAGCAGCTTGGTCGCGGGAGTGCAGTATTTT
CASSLVAGVQYF
>-|-|TRBV27|TRBJ2-3
TGTGCCAGCAGTTCCACCACCCCTGCGACGCAGTATTTT
CASSSTTPATQYF
>-|-|TRBV6-1|TRBJ1-4
TGTGCCAGCAGTGCGAGGGCCGACGGGAAACTGTTTTTT
CASSARADGKLFF